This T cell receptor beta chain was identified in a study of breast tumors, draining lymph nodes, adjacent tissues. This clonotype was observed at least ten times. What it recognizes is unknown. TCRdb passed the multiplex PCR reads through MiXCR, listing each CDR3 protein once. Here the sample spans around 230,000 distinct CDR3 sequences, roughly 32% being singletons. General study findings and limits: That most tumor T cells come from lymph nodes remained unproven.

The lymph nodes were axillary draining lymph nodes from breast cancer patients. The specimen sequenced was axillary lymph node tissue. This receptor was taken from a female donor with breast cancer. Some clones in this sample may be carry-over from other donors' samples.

The CDR3 sequence is CASSSRQRETQYF. Here the CDR3 DNA reads TGTGCCAGCAGCAGCCGGCAACGAGAGACCCAGTACTTC. The chain combines TRBV9 with TRBJ2-5, with unresolved D. The V gene's germline CDR1 is SGDLS and CDR2 YYNGEE. Trimming pared 4 bases from V and 4 bases from J, leaving 11 bases between. The CDR3 runs 13 residues.